Below are 29 T cell receptor beta chains sequenced from a single sample in a study of circulating and synovial CD4+ cells in juvenile arthritis. Here immunoSEQ multiplex PCR was the method, and the copy in TCRdb shows in-frame clones only, minus some. The data hold some 35,000 clones, with over 95% observed a single time. Sequencing was done on a sample of CD4+ T cells from blood. The receptors here all came from a human donor with juvenile idiopathic arthritis.

The rearrangement joins TRBV21-1 to TRBJ2-4; no DNA check was done on the table's D call, TRBD1. TRBV21-1 is a documented pseudogene. This CDR3 spans 17 amino acids. The CDR3 here is CASSFSTKPGPKNIQYF. CDR3 sequence (DNA): TGTGCCAGCAGCTTTTCCACGAAACCTGGGCCCAAAAACATTCAGTACTTC.

This clone turned up a few times. The chain employs TRBV19 and TRBJ2-1; 10 bases are shared with TRBD1. Germline V gene sequence: CDR1 LNHDA, CDR2 SQIVND (reference sequence). V was pared by 5 bases and J by 9 bases, with 10 bases of the junction left unmatched. CDR3 length equals 15 residues. The CDR3: CASSERQGARGEQFF. DNA of the CDR3: TGTGCCAGTAGTGAGCGACAGGGGGCGCGAGGTGAGCAGTTCTTC.

V gene TRBV4-1 combines with J gene TRBJ2-7; TRBD2 matches at 8 bases. Unmatched junction bases numbered 2, after V lost 1 base and J lost 3 bases. The CDR3 contains 14 residues. CDR1 is MGHRA, CDR2 YSYEKL, per germline. For the CDR3, the DNA is TGCGCCAGCAGCCAAGGGGGGACTAGCTACGAGCAGTACTTC. This translates into CASSQGGTSYEQYF.

V gene TRBV19 combines with J gene TRBJ2-7, with 7 bases identical to TRBD1. Germline CDR1 is LNHDA and CDR2 is SQIVND (reference sequence). This CDR3 contains 15 residues. The V segment lost 6 bases and the J segment 0 bases; nucleotides outside the gene matches: 8. The CDR3 bases are TGTGCCAGTAGACCACTAGGGGACAGCTCCTACGAGCAGTACTTC. Translation: CASRPLGDSSYEQYF.

CDR3 DNA: TGTGCCAGCGCCGCCCGGCGGGCCAGCACAGATACGCAGTATTTT. Protein product: CASAARRASTDTQYF. The chain links TRBV6-1 to TRBJ2-3; the D gene is possibly TRBD2 (5 bases). Germline-derived CDR1 and CDR2 are MNHNS and SASEGT. The CDR3 covers 15 residues. V was clipped by 8 bases and J by 0 bases, with 15 bases between them.

In this sample, this clone turned up once. The rearrangement uses TRBV28 and TRBJ1-2; possible D gene TRBD1, 5 bases. Germline CDR1 and CDR2: MDHEN and SYDVKM. Trimming took off 2 bases at V and 3 bases at J, with 7 bases between the two ends. The CDR3 consists of 13 residues. The CDR3 coding sequence is TGTGCCAGCAGTTTAGGGGGGGACTATGGCTACACCTTC. Its translation is CASSLGGDYGYTF.

The chain combines TRBV5-1 with TRBJ2-5; 7 bases agree with TRBD1. CDR3 length equals 15 residues. The germline CDR1 and CDR2 sequences are SGHRS and YFSETQ. The trim removed 4 bases at V and 3 bases at J, leaving 9 bases unmatched. The CDR3 loop reads CASSARAGTEETQYF. The CDR3 coding sequence is TGCGCCAGCAGCGCACGCGCCGGGACAGAAGAGACCCAGTACTTC.

The gene calls are TRBV6-5 and TRBJ1-1; no firm D call. There are 11 residues in the CDR3. V lost 8 bases and J 1 base, leaving 5 bases between the germline ends. Looked up from germline, CDR1 is MNHEY and CDR2 is SVGAGI. The CDR3 DNA reads as TGTGCCAGCCGGGGGAACACTGAAGCTTTCTTT. It yields the protein CASRGNTEAFF.

The gene calls are TRBV27 and TRBJ2-3, with TRBD1 matching over 7 bases. In germline, CDR1 is MNHEY, CDR2 SMNVEV (reference sequence). There are 15 residues in the CDR3. Trimming at V came to 5 bases and at J to 2 bases, leaving 7 bases not matched to a gene. The CDR3 DNA is TGTGCCAGCAGTATGGGACAGAAATACACAGATACGCAGTATTTT. It yields the protein CASSMGQKYTDTQYF.

This clone was seen just once. The V and J genes are TRBV19 and TRBJ2-7; no reliable D call. CDR1 LNHDA and CDR2 SQIVND come from the germline V gene (reference sequence). The CDR3 has 12 amino acids. The V end was cut by 6 bases, the J end by 6 bases, with 12 bases between. In nucleotides, the CDR3 is TGTGCCAGTAGGAAGGTTTCGGGCGAGCAGTACTTC. Translated: CASRKVSGEQYF.

V and J are TRBV6-5 and TRBJ2-1; 9 bases fit TRBD2. The CDR3 is 14 residues long. Trimming at V came to 6 bases and at J to 10 bases, leaving 10 bases not matched to a gene. Germline CDR1 is MNHEY and CDR2 is SVGAGI. CDR3 sequence: CASSVAGVFTEQFF. CDR3 sequence (DNA): TGTGCCAGCAGCGTAGCGGGAGTCTTCACCGAGCAGTTCTTC.

V gene TRBV10-3 combines with J gene TRBJ1-5, with 10 bases aligning to TRBD1. CDR3 length equals 15 residues. The germline CDR1 and CDR2 sequences are ENHRY and SYGVKD. V lost 6 bases, J lost 9 bases, and 11 bases stayed unmatched. The CDR3 protein is CAISPGQGIVMPQHF. The DNA of the CDR3 is TGTGCCATCAGCCCGGGACAGGGGATAGTCATGCCCCAGCATTTT.

This CDR3 reads CASSQGGTLSSYEQYF. In nucleotides, the CDR3 is TGCGCCAGCAGCCAAGGGGGGACTTTAAGCTCCTACGAGCAGTACTTC. The chain is built from TRBV4-3 and TRBJ2-7, with D maybe TRBD2 (6 bases). Germline V gene lookup returns CDR1 LGHNA and CDR2 YSLEER. This CDR3 has 16 residues. The ends were cut back, 1 base at V and 0 bases at J, with 13 bases in the middle.

The chain couples TRBV19 to TRBJ1-1, with D possibly TRBD1 on 5 matching bases. Germline V gene lookup returns CDR1 LNHDA and CDR2 SQIVND (reference sequence). V lost 6 bases and J lost 4, with 15 bases in between. The CDR3 is 14 amino acids. The CDR3 protein is CASRRLGAGTEAFF. CDR3 DNA: TGTGCCAGTAGGAGGCTAGGGGCTGGCACTGAAGCTTTCTTT.

This chain uses TRBV18 with TRBJ2-6; possible D gene TRBD1, 5 bases. The germline V gene encodes CDR1 KGHSH and CDR2 LQKENI. The CDR3 consists of 16 residues. Trimming pared 3 bases from V and 4 bases from J, leaving 13 bases between. The CDR3 nucleotides read TGTGCCAGCTCACCTGGGGCGTTGGGCGGGGCCAACGTCCTGACTTTC. Protein product: CASSPGALGGANVLTF.

The V gene is TRBV4-1, the J gene TRBJ1-2; tentatively, D is TRBD1 (5 bases). Germline assignment: CDR1 MGHRA and CDR2 YSYEKL. V was trimmed by 0 bases and J by 10 bases, leaving 18 bases between them. The CDR3 length is 15 residues. The CDR3 sequence is CASSQDDSFHRDYTF. CDR3 DNA sequence: TGCGCCAGCAGCCAAGATGACAGCTTCCACCGAGACTACACCTTC.

The rearrangement links TRBV29-1 to TRBJ1-2; D gene ambiguous. CDR3 length: 11 residues. Germline assignment: CDR1 SQVTM and CDR2 ANQGSEA. V shed 4 bases and J shed 8 bases, with 11 bases lying between them. CDR3 DNA sequence: TGCAGCGTTGGGGGAGCGCTCGGCTACACCTTC. The encoded protein is CSVGGALGYTF. Looking up the rest from reference TRBV29-1 and TRBJ1-2 gives the full variable domain: SAVISQKPSRDICQRGTSLTIQCQVDSQVTMMFWYRQQPGQSLTLIATANQGSEATYESGFVIDKFPISRPNLTFSTLTVSNMSPEDSSIYLCSVGGALGYTFGSGTRLTVV.

The chain employs TRBV6-1 and TRBJ2-5; TRBD2 might be the D (6 bases). Germline values: CDR1 MNHNS, CDR2 SASEGT. V dropped 5 bases and J dropped 5 bases, with 18 bases sitting between them. The CDR3 is 15 residues long. In nucleotides, the CDR3 is TGTGCCAGCAGTTCCCAACTAGCCCGGGGCGAGACCCAGTACTTC. Amino acid sequence: CASSSQLARGETQYF.

The chain carries TRBV6-6 and TRBJ1-2; TRBD1 aligns across 8 bases. Per the germline V gene, CDR1 is MNHNY and CDR2 is SVGAGI (reference sequence). The trim removed 6 bases at V and 8 bases at J, leaving 17 bases unmatched. CDR3 length: 16 amino acids. The CDR3 region has the DNA TGTGCCAGCAGCCCGCCCTGGACAGGGCAGGTGATGGGCTACACCTTC. Translated, it gives CASSPPWTGQVMGYTF.

This chain uses TRBV7-5 with TRBJ2-7; whether TRBD1, the table's D call, matches the DNA was not checked. TRBV7-5 is marked as a pseudogene. There are 15 residues in the CDR3. The CDR3 here is CARTHLQGAVGEQYF. CDR3 DNA: TGTGCCAGGACCCACCTGCAGGGGGCGGTCGGCGAGCAGTACTTC.

The chain recombines TRBV2 with TRBJ2-2; tentative D call: TRBD1 (6 bases). The V gene lost 8 bases and the J gene lost 4 bases, with 17 bases spanning the gap. CDR3 length: 15 amino acids. Germline V gene sequence: CDR1 SNHLY, CDR2 FYNNEI. The DNA for the CDR3 is TGTGCCAGCGGCGATACAGGGAGAAGCACCGGGGAGCTGTTTTTT. Translating gives CASGDTGRSTGELFF.

The gene calls are TRBV28 and TRBJ1-5, with 10 bases matching TRBD1. V lost 4 bases and J lost 4; bases outside the gene matches: 7. There are 16 residues in the CDR3. Germline V gene data show CDR1 as MDHEN and CDR2 as SYDVKM. CDR3 sequence (DNA): TGTGCCAGCAGTTCCCCCGGGACAGGGGTTAATCAGCCCCAGCATTTT. Amino acid sequence: CASSSPGTGVNQPQHF.

This chain connects TRBV5-1 to TRBJ1-2, with a tentative D call TRBD1 (6 bases). Looked up from germline, CDR1 is SGHRS and CDR2 is YFSETQ. V was cut by 4 bases and J by 7 bases, with 17 bases left in between. This CDR3 has 14 amino acids. CDR3 in DNA: TGCGCCAGCAGCGCGGACAGAGGAGTAGGTGGCTACACCTTC. The encoded protein is CASSADRGVGGYTF.

The chain carries TRBV6-5 and TRBJ1-1; D uncertain. Germline V gives CDR1 MNHEY, CDR2 SVGAGI. The CDR3 runs to 14 residues. V gave up 5 bases and J gave up 1 base, with 11 bases separating them. This chain's CDR3 is CASSRTPSNTEAFF. The CDR3 DNA reads TGTGCCAGCAGTCGGACTCCCTCGAACACTGAAGCTTTCTTT.

V is TRBV7-2 and J is TRBJ1-5; 9 nucleotides agree with TRBD1. V was clipped by 5 bases and J by 9 bases; unmatched bases: 20. Germline loops: CDR1 SGHTA, CDR2 FQGNSA. The CDR3 covers 18 residues. CDR3 sequence (DNA): TGTGCCAGCAGCCTGGGCTGGGAGGACAGGGGCTGGGGTTCGCCCCAGCATTTT. This translates into CASSLGWEDRGWGSPQHF. Full variable domain (outside the CDR3, taken from reference TRBV7-2 and TRBJ1-5): GAGVSQSPSNKVTEKGKDVELRCDPISGHTALYWYRQSLGQGLEFLIYFQGNSAPDKSGLPSDRFSAERTGGSVSTLTIQRTQQEDSAVYLCASSLGWEDRGWGSPQHFGDGTRLSIL.

This rearrangement joins TRBV5-1 to TRBJ2-5, with 7 bases identical to TRBD1. The CDR3 consists of 14 residues. With V trimmed by 3 bases and J by 4 bases, 6 bases remained unmatched. Germline lookup yields CDR1 SGHRS and CDR2 YFSETQ. CDR3: CASSSQGERETQYF. CDR3 sequence (DNA): TGCGCCAGCAGCTCCCAGGGGGAGCGAGAGACCCAGTACTTC.

This rearrangement joins TRBV9 to TRBJ2-2; D is unclear. CDR1 is SGDLS, CDR2 YYNGEE, per germline. Trimming took 1 base from V and 7 from J, leaving 8 bases between them. The CDR3 runs to 13 residues. CDR3 nucleotide sequence: TGTGCCAGCAGCGTACTAGTCAGCGGGGAGCTGTTTTTT. Its protein is CASSVLVSGELFF.

A few counts support this clone. This chain uses TRBV4-2 with TRBJ1-1, with D tentatively TRBD1 (6 bases). V was clipped by 0 bases and J by 1 base, with 9 bases between them. Germline assignment: CDR1 LGHNA and CDR2 YNFKEQ. The CDR3 runs 15 residues. The CDR3 reads CASSQEGAANTEAFF. The CDR3 DNA sequence: TGTGCCAGCAGCCAAGAGGGGGCAGCGAACACTGAAGCTTTCTTT.

The chain has TRBV15 and TRBJ2-6; no firm D call. CDR3 size: 16 residues. Trimming pared 2 bases from V and 0 bases from J, leaving 8 bases between. Germline V gene data show CDR1 as LNHNV and CDR2 as YYDKDF (reference sequence). The CDR3 DNA reads as TGTGCCACCAGCAGACCTCACAGCTCTGGGGCCAACGTCCTGACTTTC. Protein sequence: CATSRPHSSGANVLTF. The full variable domain, with the rest looked up from reference TRBV15 and TRBJ2-6, is DAMVIQNPRYQVTQFGKPVTLSCSQTLNHNVMYWYQQKSSQAPKLLFHYYDKDFNNEADTPDNFQSRRPNTSFCFLDIRSPGLGDTAMYLCATSRPHSSGANVLTFGAGSRLTVL.